This entry concerns a single T cell receptor (beta chain). As yet, its antigen is unknown. TCRdb re-called the multiplex PCR reads through MiXCR, storing one row per CDR3 protein. The data contain fewer than 200,000 distinct CDR3 sequences, about 30% of them seen just once; the ten biggest clones take up approximately 4.2%. These data originate in a study of breast tumors, draining lymph nodes, adjacent tissues. Points from the study as a whole: Findings are consistent with lymph node origin and intratumoral expansion of most tumor T cells. The lymph node origin of tumor T cells was framed as consistent with a hypothesis, not demonstrated.

Breast cancer patients provided tissue from their axillary draining lymph nodes. V lost 4 bases to trimming and J lost 5 bases, with 17 bases between them. Germline CDR1 reads SGHNT; CDR2 reads YENEEA. The CDR3 contains 16 residues. This chain links TRBV11-3 with TRBJ2-2; weak D call: TRBD1 (6 bases). The TCR comes from a female donor with breast cancer. Some clones in this sample may be carry-over from other donors' samples. The sample was axillary lymph node tissue. The CDR3 DNA is TGTGCCAGCAGCTCACCCATTACAGGGCTTACCGGGGAGCTGTTTTTT. It translates to CASSSPITGLTGELFF.